This is a list of T cell receptor beta chains from one sample in a study of a mutant IDH1 vaccine in newly diagnosed glioma. Some clones are missing from TCRdb's copy, which holds only in-frame ones; the method was immunoSEQ multiplex PCR. The sample yields under 50,000 clones, 88% seen once. The antigens of these receptors remain unknown. The material was PBMCs, obtained from a glioma patient whose treatment included an IDH1 peptide vaccine. The receptors come from a woman in her forties with glioma. Each CDR3 is given with its conserved first and last residue. The D gene is left open where the match is weak. The size entry is marked missing in some rows and otherwise reads once, few, many or a size class.

TRBJ1-6	-	-	TRBV7-6	14	CASSLARSGSPLHF	TGTGCCAGCAGCTTAGCCAGATCCGGTTCACCCCTCCACTTT
TRBJ2-7	TRBD1	-	TRBV7-2	14	CASSLDRGLYEQYF	TGTGCCAGCAGCTTGGACAGGGGGCTCTACGAGCAGTACTTC
TRBJ2-2	TRBD1	-	TRBV5-1	14	CASSFRTGGGELFF	TGCGCCAGCAGCTTTCGGACAGGTGGCGGGGAGCTGTTTTTT
TRBJ1-2	-	-	TRBV5-1	14	CASSLEGQIYGYTF	TGCGCCAGCAGCTTGGAAGGGCAGATTTATGGCTACACCTTC
TRBJ1-2	-	-	TRBV7-9	15	CASSPRGGRINGYTF	TGTGCCAGCAGCCCAAGGGGGGGGCGGATAAATGGCTACACCTTC
TRBJ2-2	-	-	TRBV4-1	16	CASSQGPSLFLGELFF	TGCGCCAGCAGCCAAGGACCCTCGTTGTTTCTCGGGGAGCTGTTTTTT
TRBJ2-5	TRBD2	-	TRBV5-1	17	CASSPGAGGRIQETQYF	TGCGCCAGCAGCCCGGGGGCGGGGGGACGAATTCAAGAGACCCAGTACTTC
TRBJ2-1	-	-	TRBV5-1	14	CASSLIAGRNEQFF	TGCGCCAGCAGCTTGATCGCCGGGAGAAATGAGCAGTTCTTC
TRBJ1-3	-	-	TRBV29-1	14	CSVRLIEPGNTIYF	TGCAGCGTTCGCCTCATCGAACCTGGAAACACCATATATTTT
TRBJ1-1	-	-	TRBV6-5	11	CASLAMGEAFF	TGTGCCAGCTTGGCGATGGGGGAAGCTTTCTTT
TRBJ2-5	-	-	TRBV9	13	CASSVGGLETQYF	TGTGCCAGCAGCGTAGGGGGCCTCGAGACCCAGTACTTC
TRBJ1-5	TRBD1	few	TRBV19	14	CASQGDWGNQPQHF	TGTGCCAGCCAGGGGGACTGGGGGAATCAGCCCCAGCATTTT
TRBJ2-3	-	-	TRBV5-1	14	CASSLRGSRDTQYF	TGCGCCAGCAGCTTACGGGGGAGTCGTGATACGCAGTATTTT
TRBJ1-4	-	-	TRBV27	15	CASSPRREPNEKLFF	TGTGCCAGCAGCCCCAGACGGGAACCTAATGAGAAACTGTTTTTT
TRBJ2-7	-	-	TRBV5-1	11	CASSLGYEQYF	TGCGCCAGCAGCTTGGGATACGAGCAGTACTTC
TRBJ2-7	-	-	TRBV27	14	CASSNPGLPWEQYF	TGTGCCAGCAGTAACCCGGGCCTCCCGTGGGAGCAGTACTTC
TRBJ2-1	TRBD1	-	TRBV15	14	CATSRDTRGHEQFF	TGTGCCACCAGCAGAGATACCAGGGGGCATGAGCAGTTCTTC
TRBJ1-2	-	-	TRBV7-9	16	CASSFVQVQSNYGYTF	TGTGCCAGCAGCTTCGTCCAGGTTCAATCTAACTATGGCTACACCTTC
TRBJ1-1	TRBD1	-	TRBV18	13	CASRQGVNTEAFF	TGTGCCAGCAGACAGGGGGTGAACACTGAAGCTTTCTTT
TRBJ1-1	TRBD1	-	TRBV5-4	15	CASSRDRGRNTEAFF	TGTGCCAGCAGTCGGGACAGGGGAAGAAACACTGAAGCTTTCTTT
TRBJ2-1	TRBD2	-	TRBV7-6	15	CASSSGLAAYNEQFF	TGTGCCAGCAGCTCCGGACTAGCGGCATACAATGAGCAGTTCTTC
TRBJ2-1	TRBD2	-	TRBV10-2	15	CASSPGQSGSNEQFF	TGCGCCAGCAGTCCCGGTCAAAGCGGGAGTAATGAGCAGTTCTTC
TRBJ2-5	-	-	TRBV5-6	16	CASSSGVGHRGETQYF	TGTGCCAGCAGCTCAGGAGTCGGGCACCGGGGGGAGACCCAGTACTTC
TRBJ2-5	TRBD2	-	TRBV11-2	13	CASSDGTSETQYF	TGTGCCAGCAGCGACGGGACTAGCGAGACCCAGTACTTC
TRBJ2-7	TRBD2	-	TRBV14	15	CASSQQAGGAYEQYF	TGTGCCAGCAGCCAACAAGCGGGAGGCGCTTACGAGCAGTACTTC
TRBJ1-1	-	-	TRBV7-9	14	CASMPPVVWSEAFF	TGTGCCAGCATGCCCCCTGTGGTCTGGTCTGAAGCTTTCTTT